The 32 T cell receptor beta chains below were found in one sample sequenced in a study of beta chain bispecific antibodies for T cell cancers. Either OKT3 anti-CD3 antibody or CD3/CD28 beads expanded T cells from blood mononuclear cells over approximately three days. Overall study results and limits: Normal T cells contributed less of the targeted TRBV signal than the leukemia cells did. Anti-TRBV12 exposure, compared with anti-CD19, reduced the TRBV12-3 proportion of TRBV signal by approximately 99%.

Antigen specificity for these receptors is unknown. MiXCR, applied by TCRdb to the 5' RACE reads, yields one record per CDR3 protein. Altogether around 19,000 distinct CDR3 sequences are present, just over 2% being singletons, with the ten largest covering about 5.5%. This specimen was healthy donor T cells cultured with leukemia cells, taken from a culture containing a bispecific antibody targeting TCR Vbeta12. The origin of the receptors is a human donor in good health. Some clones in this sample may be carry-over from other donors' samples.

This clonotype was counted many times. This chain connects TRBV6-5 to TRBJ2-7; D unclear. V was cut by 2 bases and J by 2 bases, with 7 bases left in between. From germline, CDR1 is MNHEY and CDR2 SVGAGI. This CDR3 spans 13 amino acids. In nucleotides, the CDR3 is TGTGCCAGCAGTTACGGCCCGGCCTACGAGCAGTACTTC. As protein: CASSYGPAYEQYF.

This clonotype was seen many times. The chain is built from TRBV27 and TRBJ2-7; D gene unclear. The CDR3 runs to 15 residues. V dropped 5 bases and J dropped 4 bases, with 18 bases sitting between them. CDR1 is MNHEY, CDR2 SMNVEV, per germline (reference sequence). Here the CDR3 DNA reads TGTGCCAGCAGTCCACTAAAGGACCGAACATACGAGCAGTACTTC. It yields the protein CASSPLKDRTYEQYF.

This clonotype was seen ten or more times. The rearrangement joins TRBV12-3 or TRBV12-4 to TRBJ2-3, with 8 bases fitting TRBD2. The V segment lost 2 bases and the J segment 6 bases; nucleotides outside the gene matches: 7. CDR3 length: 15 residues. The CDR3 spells CASSLSPRGGDTQYF. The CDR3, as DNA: TGTGCCAGCAGTTTAAGCCCCCGGGGGGGGGATACGCAGTATTTT.

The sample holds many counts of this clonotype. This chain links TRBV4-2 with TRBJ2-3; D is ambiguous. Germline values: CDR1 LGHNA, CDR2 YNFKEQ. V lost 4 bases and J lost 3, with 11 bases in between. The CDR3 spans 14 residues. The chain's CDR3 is CASSPWMGTDTQYF. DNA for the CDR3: TGTGCCAGCAGCCCTTGGATGGGGACAGATACGCAGTATTTT.

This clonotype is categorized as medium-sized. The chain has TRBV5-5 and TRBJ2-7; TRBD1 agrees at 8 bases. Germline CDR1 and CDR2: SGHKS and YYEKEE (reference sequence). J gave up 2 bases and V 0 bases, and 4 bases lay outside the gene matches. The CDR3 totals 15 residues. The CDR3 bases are TGTGCCAGCAGCTTGGGACAGGGGAGCCCCTACGAGCAGTACTTC. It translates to CASSLGQGSPYEQYF.

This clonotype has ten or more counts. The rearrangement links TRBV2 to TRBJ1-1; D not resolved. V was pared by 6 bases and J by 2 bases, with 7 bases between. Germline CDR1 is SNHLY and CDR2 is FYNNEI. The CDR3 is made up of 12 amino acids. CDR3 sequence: CASRTTNTEAFF. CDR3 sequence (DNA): TGTGCCAGCAGAACAACAAACACTGAAGCTTTCTTT.

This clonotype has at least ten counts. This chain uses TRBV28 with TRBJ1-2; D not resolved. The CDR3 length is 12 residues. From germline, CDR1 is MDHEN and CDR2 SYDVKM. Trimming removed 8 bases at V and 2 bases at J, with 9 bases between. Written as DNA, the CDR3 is TGTGCCAGCGAAGAGTTCAACTATGGCTACACCTTC. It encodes CASEEFNYGYTF.

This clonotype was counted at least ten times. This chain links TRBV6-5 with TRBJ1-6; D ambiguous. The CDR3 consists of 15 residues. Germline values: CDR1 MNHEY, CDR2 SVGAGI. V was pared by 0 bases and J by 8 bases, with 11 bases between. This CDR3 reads CASSYSNRNYSPLHF. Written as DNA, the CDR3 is TGTGCCAGCAGTTACTCGAACCGGAATTATTCACCCCTCCACTTT.

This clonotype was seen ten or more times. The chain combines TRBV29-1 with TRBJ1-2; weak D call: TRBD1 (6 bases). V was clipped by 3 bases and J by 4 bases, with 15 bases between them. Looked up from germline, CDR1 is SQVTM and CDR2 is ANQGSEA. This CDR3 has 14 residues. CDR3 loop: CSVDTTGQGYGYTF. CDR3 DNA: TGCAGCGTTGACACTACAGGGCAGGGCTATGGCTACACCTTC.

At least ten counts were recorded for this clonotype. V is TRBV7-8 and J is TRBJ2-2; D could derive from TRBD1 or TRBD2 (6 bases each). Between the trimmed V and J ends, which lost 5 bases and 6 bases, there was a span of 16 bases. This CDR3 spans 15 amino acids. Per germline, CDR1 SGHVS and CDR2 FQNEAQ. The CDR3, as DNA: TGTGCCAGCAGCCCCGAAAGGGGGGTGCCCGGGGAGCTGTTTTTT. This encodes CASSPERGVPGELFF.

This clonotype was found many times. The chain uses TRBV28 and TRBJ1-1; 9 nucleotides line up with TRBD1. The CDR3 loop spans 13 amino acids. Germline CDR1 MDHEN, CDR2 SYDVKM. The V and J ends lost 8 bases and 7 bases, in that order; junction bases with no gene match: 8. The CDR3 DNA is TGTGCCAGCGGGGATACAGGGGGCTTTGAAGCTTTCTTT. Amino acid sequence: CASGDTGGFEAFF.

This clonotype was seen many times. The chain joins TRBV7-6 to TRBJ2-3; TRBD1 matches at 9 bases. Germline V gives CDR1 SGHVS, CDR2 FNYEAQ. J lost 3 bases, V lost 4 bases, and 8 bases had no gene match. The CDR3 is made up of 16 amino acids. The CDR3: CASSSVGDRATDTQYF. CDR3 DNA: TGTGCCAGCAGCTCGGTGGGGGACAGGGCGACAGATACGCAGTATTTT.

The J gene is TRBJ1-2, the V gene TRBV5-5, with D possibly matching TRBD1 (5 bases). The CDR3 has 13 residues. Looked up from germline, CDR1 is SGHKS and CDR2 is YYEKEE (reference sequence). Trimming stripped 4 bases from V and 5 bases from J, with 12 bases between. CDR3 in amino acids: CASSKTAKYGYTF. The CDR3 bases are TGTGCCAGCAGCAAGACAGCGAAGTATGGCTACACCTTC.

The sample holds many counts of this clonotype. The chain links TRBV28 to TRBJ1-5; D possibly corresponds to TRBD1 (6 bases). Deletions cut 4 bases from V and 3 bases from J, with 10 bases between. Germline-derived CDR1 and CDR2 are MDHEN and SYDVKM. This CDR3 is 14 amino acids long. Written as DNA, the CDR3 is TGTGCCAGCAGTTCAGGACAGTTCAATCAGCCCCAGCATTTT. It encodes CASSSGQFNQPQHF. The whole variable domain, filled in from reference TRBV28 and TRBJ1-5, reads DVKVTQSSRYLVKRTGEKVFLECVQDMDHENMFWYRQDPGLGLRLIYFSYDVKMKEKGDIPEGYSVSREKKERFSLILESASTNQTSMYLCASSSGQFNQPQHFGDGTRLSIL.

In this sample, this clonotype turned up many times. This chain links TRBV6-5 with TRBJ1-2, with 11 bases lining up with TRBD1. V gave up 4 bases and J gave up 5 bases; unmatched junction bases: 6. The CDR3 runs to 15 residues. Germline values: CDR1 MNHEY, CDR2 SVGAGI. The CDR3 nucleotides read TGTGCCAGCAGTTCTATTGGACAGGGGGCTTATGGCTACACCTTC. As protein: CASSSIGQGAYGYTF.

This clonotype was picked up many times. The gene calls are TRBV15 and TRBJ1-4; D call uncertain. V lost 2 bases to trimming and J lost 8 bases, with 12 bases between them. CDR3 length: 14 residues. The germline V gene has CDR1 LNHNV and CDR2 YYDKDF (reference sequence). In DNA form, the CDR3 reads TGTGCCACCAGCAGACGAGGATTCGAAGAAAAACTGTTTTTT. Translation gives CATSRRGFEEKLFF.

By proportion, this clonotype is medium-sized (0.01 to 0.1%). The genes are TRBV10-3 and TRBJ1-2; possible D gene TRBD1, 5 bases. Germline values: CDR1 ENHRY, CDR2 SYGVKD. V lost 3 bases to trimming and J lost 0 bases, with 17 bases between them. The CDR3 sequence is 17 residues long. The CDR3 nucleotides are TGTGCCATCAGTGATCCAGTGTTTCAGGGCACTAACTATGGCTACACCTTC. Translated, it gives CAISDPVFQGTNYGYTF.

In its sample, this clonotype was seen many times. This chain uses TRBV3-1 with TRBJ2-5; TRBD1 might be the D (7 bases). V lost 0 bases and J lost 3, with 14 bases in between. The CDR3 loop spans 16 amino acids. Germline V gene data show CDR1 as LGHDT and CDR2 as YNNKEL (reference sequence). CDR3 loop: CASSQEGTGEEETQYF. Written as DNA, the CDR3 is TGTGCCAGCAGCCAAGAAGGAACAGGGGAGGAAGAGACCCAGTACTTC.

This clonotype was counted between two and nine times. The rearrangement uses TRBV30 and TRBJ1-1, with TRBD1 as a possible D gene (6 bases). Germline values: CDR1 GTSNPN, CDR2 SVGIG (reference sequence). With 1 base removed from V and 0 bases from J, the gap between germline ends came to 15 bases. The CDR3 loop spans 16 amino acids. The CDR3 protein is CAWSDGDTLLNTEAFF. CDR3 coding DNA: TGTGCCTGGAGTGATGGGGACACTCTATTGAACACTGAAGCTTTCTTT.

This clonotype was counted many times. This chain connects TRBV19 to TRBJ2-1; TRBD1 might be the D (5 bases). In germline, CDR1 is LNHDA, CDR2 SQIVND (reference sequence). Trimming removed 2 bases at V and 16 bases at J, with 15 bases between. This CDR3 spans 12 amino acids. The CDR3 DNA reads TGTGCCAGTAGTATAACCGGTGGACACCCCTTCTTC. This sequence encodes CASSITGGHPFF.

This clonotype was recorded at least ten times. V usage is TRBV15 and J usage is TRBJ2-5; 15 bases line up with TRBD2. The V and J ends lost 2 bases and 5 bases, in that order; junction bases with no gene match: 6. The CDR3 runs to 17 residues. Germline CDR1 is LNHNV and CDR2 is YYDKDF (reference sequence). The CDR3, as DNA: TGTGCCACCAGCAGACCGGGACTAGCGGGGGGAGTTGAGACCCAGTACTTC. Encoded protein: CATSRPGLAGGVETQYF.

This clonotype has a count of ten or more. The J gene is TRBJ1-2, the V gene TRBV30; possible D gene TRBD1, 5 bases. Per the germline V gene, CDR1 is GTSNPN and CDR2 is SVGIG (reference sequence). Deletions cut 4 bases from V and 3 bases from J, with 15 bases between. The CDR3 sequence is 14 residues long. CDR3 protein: CAWTPTVADYGYTF. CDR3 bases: TGTGCCTGGACCCCGACAGTTGCTGACTATGGCTACACCTTC. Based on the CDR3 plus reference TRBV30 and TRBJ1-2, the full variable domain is SQTIHQWPATLVQPVGSPLSLECTVEGTSNPNLYWYRQAAGRGLQLLFYSVGIGQISSEVPQNLSASRPQDRQFILSSKKLLLSDSGFYLCAWTPTVADYGYTFGSGTRLTVV.

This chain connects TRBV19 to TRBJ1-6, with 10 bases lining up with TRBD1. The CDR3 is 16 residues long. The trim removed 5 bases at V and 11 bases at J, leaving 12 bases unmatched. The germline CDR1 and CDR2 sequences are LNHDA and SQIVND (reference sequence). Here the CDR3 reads CASSLRPGTGAAPLHF. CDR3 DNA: TGTGCCAGTAGTCTCCGTCCCGGGACAGGGGCGGCACCCCTCCACTTT.

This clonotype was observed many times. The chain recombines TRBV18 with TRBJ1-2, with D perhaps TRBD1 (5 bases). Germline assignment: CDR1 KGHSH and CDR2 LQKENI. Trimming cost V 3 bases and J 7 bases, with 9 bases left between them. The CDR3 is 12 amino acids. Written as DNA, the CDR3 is TGTGCCAGCTCACCCGCGGGGGTTGGCTACACCTTC. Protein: CASSPAGVGYTF.

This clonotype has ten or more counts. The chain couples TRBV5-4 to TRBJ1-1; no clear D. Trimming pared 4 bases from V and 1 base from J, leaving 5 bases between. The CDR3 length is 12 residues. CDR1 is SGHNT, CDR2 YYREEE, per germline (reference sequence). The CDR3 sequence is CASSPENTEAFF. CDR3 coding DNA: TGTGCCAGCAGCCCGGAGAACACTGAAGCTTTCTTT. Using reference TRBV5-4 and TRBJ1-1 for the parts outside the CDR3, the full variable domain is ETGVTQSPTHLIKTRGQQVTLRCSSQSGHNTVSWYQQALGQGPQFIFQYYREEENGRGNFPPRFSGLQFPNYSSELNVNALELDDSALYLCASSPENTEAFFGQGTRLTVV.

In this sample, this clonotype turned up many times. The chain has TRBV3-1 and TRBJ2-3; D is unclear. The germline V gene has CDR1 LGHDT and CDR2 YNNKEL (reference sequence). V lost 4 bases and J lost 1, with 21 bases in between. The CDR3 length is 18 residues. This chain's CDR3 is CASSLKTPALFGTDTQYF. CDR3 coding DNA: TGTGCCAGCAGCCTCAAAACCCCGGCCCTTTTTGGCACAGATACGCAGTATTTT.

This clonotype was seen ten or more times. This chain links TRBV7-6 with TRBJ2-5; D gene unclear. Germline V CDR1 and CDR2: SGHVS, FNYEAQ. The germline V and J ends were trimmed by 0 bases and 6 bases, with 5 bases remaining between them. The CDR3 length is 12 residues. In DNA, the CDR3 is TGTGCCAGCAGCTTAGCGGAGAAGACCCAGTACTTC. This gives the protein CASSLAEKTQYF.

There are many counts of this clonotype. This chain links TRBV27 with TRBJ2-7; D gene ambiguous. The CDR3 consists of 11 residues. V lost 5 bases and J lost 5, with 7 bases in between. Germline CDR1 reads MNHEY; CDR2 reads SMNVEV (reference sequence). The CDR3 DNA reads TGTGCCAGCAGTCACCTCAACGAGCAGTACTTC. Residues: CASSHLNEQYF.

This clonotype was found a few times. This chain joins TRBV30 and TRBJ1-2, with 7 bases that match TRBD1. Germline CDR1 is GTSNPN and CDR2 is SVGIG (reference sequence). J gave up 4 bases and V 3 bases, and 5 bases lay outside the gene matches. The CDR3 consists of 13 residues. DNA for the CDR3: TGTGCCTGGAGGAAGGCAGGGGGCTATGGCTACACCTTC. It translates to CAWRKAGGYGYTF.

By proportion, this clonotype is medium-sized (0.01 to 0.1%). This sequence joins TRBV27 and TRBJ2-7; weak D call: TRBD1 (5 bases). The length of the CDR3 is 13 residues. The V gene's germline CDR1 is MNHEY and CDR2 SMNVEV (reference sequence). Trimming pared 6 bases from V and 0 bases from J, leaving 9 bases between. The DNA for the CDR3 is TGTGCCAGCAGCTCTGACAGCTCCTACGAGCAGTACTTC. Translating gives CASSSDSSYEQYF.

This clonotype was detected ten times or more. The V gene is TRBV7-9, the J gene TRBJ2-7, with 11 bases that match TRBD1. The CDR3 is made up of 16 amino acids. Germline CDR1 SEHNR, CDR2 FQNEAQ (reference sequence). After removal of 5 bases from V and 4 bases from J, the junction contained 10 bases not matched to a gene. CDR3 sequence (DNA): TGTGCCAGCAGCAAGTGGGACAGGGGGATGGGTTACGAGCAGTACTTC. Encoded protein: CASSKWDRGMGYEQYF. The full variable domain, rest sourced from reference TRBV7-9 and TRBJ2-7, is DTGVSQNPRHKITKRGQNVTFRCDPISEHNRLYWYRQTLGQGPEFLTYFQNEAQLEKSRLLSDRFSAERPKGSFSTLEIQRTEQGDSAMYLCASSKWDRGMGYEQYFGPGTRLTVT.

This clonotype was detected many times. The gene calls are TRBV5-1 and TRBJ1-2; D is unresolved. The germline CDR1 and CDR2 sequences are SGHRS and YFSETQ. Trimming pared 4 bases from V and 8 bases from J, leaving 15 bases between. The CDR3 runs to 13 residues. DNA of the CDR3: TGCGCCAGCAGCCCCCCCGGAAACGTCGGCTACACCTTC. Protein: CASSPPGNVGYTF.